This record concerns one TCR beta chain sequence. Its matching antigen is unknown. This CDR3 is built from 14 residues. V shed 2 bases and J shed 3 bases, with 11 bases lying between them. The germline V gene has CDR1 LNHDA and CDR2 SQIVND (reference sequence). TCRdb reprocessed the reads with MiXCR, giving one entry per CDR3 protein. The repertoire consists of 100,000 to 150,000 distinct CDR3 sequences, with more than 25% occurring once and the leading ten covering about 53%. This record comes from a study of T cell repertoires in cytomegalovirus infection. Study-wide results and limits: Clonotype analysis showed dominance of the ex vivo response by HLA-C-restricted CMV-specific TCR beta clonotypes.

This TCR was sampled from a human donor in good health (CMV status not recorded). Some clones in this sample may be carry-over from other donors' samples. V and J are TRBV19 and TRBJ2-7, with a weak D call TRBD1 (5 bases). Sample: CD8+ T cells from cultured PBMCs, taken from culture after CMV antigen stimulation. CDR3 sequence: CASSITGLDYEQYF. CDR3 sequence (DNA): TGTGCCAGTAGTATAACAGGTTTGGACTACGAGCAGTACTTC.